The 19 T cell receptor beta chains below all came from one sample that was sequenced in a study of cytomegalovirus exposure and HLA in healthy donors. Primers: 60 Vbeta forward and 13 Jbeta reverse. The repertoire was sequenced with immunoSEQ multiplex PCR; TCRdb's copy has only in-frame clones and lacks some. The table includes approximately 78,000 clones, about 88% detected once. Source material: PBMCs. These receptors were collected from a woman between 45 and 65 years old in good health and CMV-seronegative.

This clone has only a few counts. V is TRBV21-1 and J is TRBJ2-7; TRBD1 reflects the table's D call only, with no check against the DNA. TRBV21-1 is a pseudogene segment. This CDR3 contains 15 residues. The CDR3 loop is CASSLQTGISYEQYF. The CDR3 nucleotides are TGTGCCAGCAGCCTCCAGACAGGTATCTCCTACGAGCAGTACTTC.

V usage is TRBV11-2 and J usage is TRBJ2-7; 7 positions match TRBD1. J gave up 2 bases and V 1 base, and 11 bases lay outside the gene matches. The CDR3 length is 17 residues. Germline loops: CDR1 SGHAT, CDR2 FQNNGV. The CDR3 spells CASSLGSWTGATYEQYF. The DNA for the CDR3 is TGTGCCAGCAGCTTAGGGAGTTGGACAGGCGCAACCTACGAGCAGTACTTC.

The CDR3 loop reads CASSPLAGGRYEQYF. CDR3 sequence (DNA): TGTGCCAGCAGCCCGTTAGCGGGAGGGAGATACGAGCAGTACTTC. This chain links TRBV7-6 with TRBJ2-7, with 11 bases lining up with TRBD2. After removal of 5 bases from V and 4 bases from J, the junction contained 7 bases not matched to a gene. CDR3 length equals 15 residues. The V gene's germline CDR1 is SGHVS and CDR2 FNYEAQ.

V is TRBV2 and J is TRBJ1-2, with TRBD1 identical over 12 bases. V gave up 7 bases and J gave up 8 bases; unmatched junction bases: 11. CDR1 and CDR2 (germline): SNHLY, FYNNEI. This CDR3 is built from 15 residues. The CDR3 coding sequence is TGTGCCAGCAACAGACCGGGACAGGGGGCTCAAGGCTACACCTTC. Its translation: CASNRPGQGAQGYTF. Complete variable domain (other parts from reference TRBV2 and TRBJ1-2): EPEVTQTPSHQVTQMGQEVILRCVPISNHLYFYWYRQILGQKVEFLVSFYNNEISEKSEIFDDQFSVERPDGSNFTLKIRSTKLEDSAMYFCASNRPGQGAQGYTFGSGTRLTVV.

The chain joins TRBV2 to TRBJ1-2; D ambiguous. CDR1 is SNHLY and CDR2 is FYNNEI in the germline V gene. CDR3 length equals 14 residues. The ends were cut back, 4 bases at V and 4 bases at J, with 13 bases in the middle. The CDR3 bases are TGTGCCAGCAGTGCGGTCTCACCGGGCTATGGCTACACCTTC. It encodes CASSAVSPGYGYTF.

The chain employs TRBV4-1 and TRBJ2-2, with 11 nucleotides matching TRBD2. This CDR3 has 17 amino acids. The junction had 8 bases not matched to a gene; V was cut back by 1 base and J by 7 bases. Germline loops: CDR1 MGHRA, CDR2 YSYEKL. In nucleotides, the CDR3 is TGCGCCAGCAGCCAAGCGTTAGCGGGGGGGCGTAGCGGGGAGCTGTTTTTT. This gives the protein CASSQALAGGRSGELFF.

CDR3 region: CASAESGNYEQYF. The CDR3 DNA is TGTGCCAGCGCGGAAAGCGGGAACTACGAGCAGTACTTC. The genes are TRBV19 and TRBJ2-7; 7 positions agree with TRBD2. Germline CDR1 LNHDA, CDR2 SQIVND (reference sequence). The CDR3 loop spans 13 amino acids. J lost 3 bases, V lost 9 bases, and 8 bases had no gene match.

This clone was seen just once. The DNA of the CDR3 is TGTGCCAGCAGCTTTGGGGAGGTCACGAGTCGATATGGCTACACCTTC. Translated, it gives CASSFGEVTSRYGYTF. The chain couples TRBV7-2 to TRBJ1-2; D not certain. The CDR3 is 16 amino acids. The germline V gene has CDR1 SGHTA and CDR2 FQGNSA. The V end was cut by 3 bases, the J end by 5 bases, with 19 bases between.

This chain links TRBV28 with TRBJ1-3; no firm D call. V was trimmed by 6 bases and J by 0 bases, leaving 9 bases between them. From germline, CDR1 is MDHEN and CDR2 SYDVKM. The CDR3 is 14 residues long. CDR3 protein: CASRLGSSGNTIYF. DNA of the CDR3: TGTGCCAGCAGATTGGGGAGCTCTGGAAACACCATATATTTT.

This clone was seen a few times. The chain uses TRBV18 and TRBJ1-1, with TRBD1 as a possible D gene (5 bases). The CDR3 consists of 13 residues. Germline CDR1 reads KGHSH; CDR2 reads LQKENI. Deletions cut 5 bases from V and 4 bases from J, with 11 bases between. The CDR3 is CASSTQGGTEAFF. The CDR3 coding sequence is TGTGCCAGCTCAACCCAGGGTGGCACTGAAGCTTTCTTT.

CDR3 amino acids: CASTAGTPGILYYNEQFF. The CDR3 DNA sequence: TGCGCCAGCACTGCCGGGACTCCAGGTATACTCTACTACAATGAGCAGTTCTTC. The V and J genes are TRBV10-2 and TRBJ2-1; possible D gene TRBD2, 6 bases. The CDR3 loop spans 18 amino acids. Germline V gene sequence: CDR1 WSHSY, CDR2 SAAADI. The V end was cut by 7 bases, the J end by 3 bases, with 25 bases between.

The chain recombines TRBV2 with TRBJ1-5; D is possibly TRBD1 (5 bases). V was shortened by 6 bases and J by 2 bases, with 8 bases between the two germline ends. This CDR3 is built from 13 residues. Per germline, CDR1 SNHLY and CDR2 FYNNEI. The CDR3, as DNA: TGTGCCAGCAGGACAGAACGCAATCAGCCCCAGCATTTT. Amino acids: CASRTERNQPQHF. The entire variable domain, with the rest obtained from reference TRBV2 and TRBJ1-5, is as follows: EPEVTQTPSHQVTQMGQEVILRCVPISNHLYFYWYRQILGQKVEFLVSFYNNEISEKSEIFDDQFSVERPDGSNFTLKIRSTKLEDSAMYFCASRTERNQPQHFGDGTRLSIL.

This clone was recorded a few times. The chain employs TRBV4-1 and TRBJ2-3, with D possibly TRBD1 on 6 matching bases. The germline V gene has CDR1 MGHRA and CDR2 YSYEKL. V lost 0 bases, J lost 6 bases, and 13 bases lay in between. This CDR3 spans 15 amino acids. The CDR3 protein is CASSQEPGAADTQYF. The CDR3, as DNA: TGCGCCAGCAGCCAAGAACCAGGGGCAGCGGATACGCAGTATTTT.

The chain has TRBV9 and TRBJ1-5; perhaps TRBD1 as D (6 bases). Germline CDR1 and CDR2: SGDLS and YYNGEE. The V gene lost 0 bases and the J gene lost 6 bases, with 10 bases spanning the gap. This CDR3 region has 14 residues. The CDR3 DNA follows: TGTGCCAGCAGCGTAGGTCAGGGGAGTCAGCCCCAGCATTTT. Encoded protein: CASSVGQGSQPQHF.

This chain uses TRBV5-1 with TRBJ1-1, with 8 bases lining up with TRBD1. Germline V gene sequence: CDR1 SGHRS, CDR2 YFSETQ. This CDR3 spans 15 amino acids. J lost 1 base, V lost 4 bases, and 6 bases had no gene match. The CDR3 DNA reads as TGCGCCAGCAGCCCCACGGGACAGGAGAACACTGAAGCTTTCTTT. It encodes CASSPTGQENTEAFF.

The rearrangement joins TRBV11-3 to TRBJ2-1, with 7 bases that match TRBD1. CDR1 and CDR2 from the germline V gene are SGHNT and YENEEA. The CDR3 is 17 amino acids. Trimming removed 1 base from V and 0 bases from J; junction bases left unmatched: 6. CDR3 sequence: CASSLGTGALSYNEQFF. In DNA form, the CDR3 reads TGTGCCAGCAGCTTAGGTACAGGGGCCCTCTCCTACAATGAGCAGTTCTTC.

The chain joins TRBV7-6 to TRBJ2-7, with TRBD1 matching over 7 bases. The CDR3 has 16 residues. Germline lookup yields CDR1 SGHVS and CDR2 FNYEAQ. J gave up 5 bases and V 1 base, and 11 bases lay outside the gene matches. As DNA, the CDR3 is TGTGCCAGCAGCTTAGGGGCAGGGGGTCCTCTCCACGAGCAGTACTTC. Translating it yields CASSLGAGGPLHEQYF.

This chain joins TRBV5-8 and TRBJ2-5; 7 nucleotides align to TRBD1. V lost 0 bases to trimming and J lost 6 bases; unmatched junction nucleotides: 2. CDR3 length: 13 residues. Germline values: CDR1 SGHTS, CDR2 YDEGEE. CDR3 sequence reads: CASSLDRGKTQYF. The CDR3 nucleotides are TGTGCCAGCAGCTTGGACAGGGGAAAGACCCAGTACTTC.

V and J are TRBV30 and TRBJ1-2; 10 bases line up with TRBD1. The CDR3 totals 13 residues. Germline V lookup: CDR1 GTSNPN, CDR2 SVGIG (reference sequence). V gave up 3 bases and J gave up 8 bases; unmatched junction bases: 6. The CDR3 nucleotides read TGTGCCTGGAGCTCCGGGACAGGGGTCGGCTACACCTTC. Translating it yields CAWSSGTGVGYTF.